This T cell receptor (beta chain) was recorded in a study of Graves' ophthalmopathy and Graves' hyperthyroidism. Study at large: Sampling took place at initial diagnosis, with peripheral blood obtained before any treatment.

This clonotype was detected only once. Its antigen is unknown. Amplification of TCR beta CDR3 regions used RNA transcripts. RT-PCR with HTBI primers came first, then second-round multiplex PCR. TCRdb re-derived calls from the multiplex PCR reads in MiXCR, one entry per CDR3 protein. The data contain some 400,000 distinct CDR3 sequences, 18% of them seen just once; the ten biggest clones take up 1.5% to 2%. Points from the study as a whole: Most expanded clonotypes from thyroid (those above 0.001 frequency) were also found in blood. A 13-signature model separated ophthalmopathy from stable hyperthyroidism, approximately 87% sensitivity, approximately 84% specificity. The model predicted progression of ophthalmopathy with a sensitivity of roughly 66%, and its specificity was 72.22%.

Deletions cut 4 bases from V and 9 bases from J, with 15 bases between. Germline V lookup: CDR1 MNHNS, CDR2 SASEGT. This CDR3 spans 13 amino acids. The sample consisted of peripheral blood. The origin of this receptor is a woman aged 18-29 years with Graves' ophthalmopathy. V gene TRBV6-1 combines with J gene TRBJ1-2; no clear D. The CDR3 bases are TGTGCCAGCAGTGCGATAAATGATCGGAGCTACACCTTC. Protein product: CASSAINDRSYTF.